In its sample, the clone carrying this T cell receptor beta chain was seen many times. Per the germline V gene, CDR1 is KGHSY and CDR2 is FQNENV. The length of the CDR3 is 16 residues. Unmatched junction bases numbered 10, after V lost 4 bases and J lost 5 bases. First-strand cDNA relied on TRAV- and TRBV-specific primers spanning alpha and beta chains. TCR amplification used approximately 19 PCR cycles, a constant-region primer and a V-primer adapter. MiXCR was run by TCRdb on the reads, yielding one entry per CDR3 protein. Among around 64,000 distinct CDR3 sequences, approximately 25% were seen once, and the ten largest hold about 6.6%. The data belong to a study of low-dose radiotherapy and immunotherapy resistance in tumors. This sample's time point: before trial treatment. Each donor was administered nivolumab, ipilimumab, aspirin, low-dose cyclophosphamide and low-dose radiotherapy.

This chain connects TRBV16 to TRBJ1-4; 7 positions agree with TRBD1. The material was PBMCs, obtained before treatment. The sequence derives from a male donor with rectosigmoid adenocarcinoma. This chain's CDR3 is CASSPGGTVENEKLFF. The CDR3 DNA reads as TGTGCCAGCAGCCCGGGAGGGACAGTTGAAAATGAAAAACTGTTTTTT.